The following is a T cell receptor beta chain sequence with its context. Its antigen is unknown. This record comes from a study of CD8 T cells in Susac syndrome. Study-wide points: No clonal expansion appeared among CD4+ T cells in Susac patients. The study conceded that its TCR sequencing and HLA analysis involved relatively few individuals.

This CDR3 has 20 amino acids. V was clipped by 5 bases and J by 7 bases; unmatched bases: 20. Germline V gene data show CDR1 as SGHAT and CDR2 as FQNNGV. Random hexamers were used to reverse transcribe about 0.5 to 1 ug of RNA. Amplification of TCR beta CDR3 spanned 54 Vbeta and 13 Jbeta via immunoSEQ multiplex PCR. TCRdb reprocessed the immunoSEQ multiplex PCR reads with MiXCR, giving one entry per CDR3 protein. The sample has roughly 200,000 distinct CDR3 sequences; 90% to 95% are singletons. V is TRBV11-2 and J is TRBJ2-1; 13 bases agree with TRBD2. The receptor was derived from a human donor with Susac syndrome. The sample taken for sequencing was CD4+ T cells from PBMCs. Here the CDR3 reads CASSPTCTSGRAPVVNEQFF. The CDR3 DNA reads TGTGCCAGCAGCCCCACCTGTACTAGCGGGAGGGCCCCGGTAGTGAATGAGCAGTTCTTC. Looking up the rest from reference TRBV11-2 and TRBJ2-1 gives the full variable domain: EAGVAQSPRYKIIEKRQSVAFWCNPISGHATLYWYQQILGQGPKLLIQFQNNGVVDDSQLPKDRFSAERLKGVDSTLKIQPAKLEDSAVYLCASSPTCTSGRAPVVNEQFFGPGTRLTVL.